Following are 17 T cell receptor beta chains from one sample sequenced in a study of metastatic and nonmetastatic thyroid tumors. From the PCR reads, TCRdb re-called clones with MiXCR. The sample includes approximately 50,000 clones, about 4.3% of them seen just once. Each patient came to thyroid surgery without any prior treatment (of any kind). Sequenced: blood. The receptors stem from a female donor with papillary thyroid cancer or a benign thyroid nodule (not recorded which). Some clones in this sample may be carry-over from other donors' samples.

This clone was seen repeatedly, ten times or more. The V call is TRBV12-3 or TRBV12-4, the J call TRBJ2-6, with unresolved D. The CDR3 spans 14 residues. The ends were cut back, 6 bases at V and 4 bases at J, with 10 bases in the middle. Here the CDR3 reads CASRPDAGANVLTF. In DNA form, the CDR3 reads TGTGCCAGCAGGCCCGATGCCGGGGCCAACGTCCTGACTTTC.

This clone was found many times. The rearrangement links TRBV14 to TRBJ2-1; D not certain. V lost 0 bases, J lost 3 bases, and 12 bases lay in between. Germline CDR1 is SGHDN and CDR2 is FVKESK. This CDR3 comprises 16 residues. CDR3 in amino acids: CASSQEGQTGYNEQFF. CDR3 DNA: TGTGCCAGCAGCCAAGAGGGTCAAACGGGCTACAATGAGCAGTTCTTC.

This clone was recorded many times. J is TRBJ2-3 and V is TRBV2, with 13 bases lining up with TRBD2. Germline lookup yields CDR1 SNHLY and CDR2 FYNNEI. The CDR3 is 18 residues long. V gave up 0 bases and J gave up 1 base; unmatched junction bases: 4. The CDR3 protein is CASSEARTSGRGTDTQYF. The DNA of the CDR3 is TGTGCCAGCAGTGAAGCCCGGACTAGCGGGAGAGGCACAGATACGCAGTATTTT.

This clone was seen at least ten times. This chain connects TRBV6-4 to TRBJ2-3; 9 bases line up with TRBD1. CDR1 is MRHNA and CDR2 is SNTAGT in the germline V gene. V lost 3 bases to trimming and J lost 8 bases; unmatched junction nucleotides: 6. This CDR3 contains 14 residues. The CDR3 DNA follows: TGTGCCAGCAGTGAAACAGGGGGCATTGGTACGCAGTATTTT. Amino acid sequence: CASSETGGIGTQYF.

The rearrangement uses TRBV20-1 and TRBJ1-6, with D maybe TRBD1 (5 bases). V lost 1 base, J lost 6 bases, and 10 bases lay in between. This CDR3 comprises 14 residues. Germline CDR1 reads DFQATT; CDR2 reads SNEGSKA (reference sequence). As DNA, the CDR3 is TGCAGTGCTAGAGTGGACACTACTAATTCACCCCTCCACTTT. It codes for CSARVDTTNSPLHF.

This clone has a count of ten or more. The CDR3 loop reads CASSPARDRATNTGELFF. The CDR3 DNA sequence: TGTGCCAGCAGCCCGGCCAGGGACAGGGCGACGAACACCGGGGAGCTGTTTTTT. The chain combines TRBV7-9 with TRBJ2-2; 9 positions agree with TRBD1. V lost 5 bases and J lost 0; bases outside the gene matches: 10. The germline V gene encodes CDR1 SEHNR and CDR2 FQNEAQ (reference sequence). The CDR3 is made up of 18 amino acids.

On this clone: Given a much more abundant clone one base away, this may be a read error. Different DNA sequences within this sample yield the same CDR3. J is TRBJ2-1 and V is TRBV29-1; tentatively, D is TRBD1 (5 bases). Between the trimmed V and J ends, which lost 6 bases and 15 bases, there was a span of 15 bases. Germline V lookup: CDR1 SQVTM, CDR2 ANQGSEA. The CDR3 sequence is 10 residues long. CDR3: CSVDWGRWFF. CDR3 in DNA: TGCAGCGTCGATTGGGGCCGTTGGTTCTTC.

This clone was recorded at least ten times. This chain uses TRBV5-5 with TRBJ1-2; 10 positions agree with TRBD1. CDR3 length: 14 amino acids. Germline CDR1 is SGHKS and CDR2 is YYEKEE (reference sequence). V dropped 3 bases and J dropped 1; count of bases not matched to a gene: 0. CDR3 in DNA: TGTGCCAGCAGCTGGGACAGGGGTAACTATGGCTACACCTTC. Its translation: CASSWDRGNYGYTF. Looking up the rest from reference TRBV5-5 and TRBJ1-2 gives the full variable domain: DAGVTQSPTHLIKTRGQQVTLRCSPISGHKSVSWYQQVLGQGPQFIFQYYEKEERGRGNFPDRFSARQFPNYSSELNVNALLLGDSALYLCASSWDRGNYGYTFGSGTRLTVV.

In regard to this clone: This same CDR3 is encoded by further DNA sequences in the sample. The chain couples TRBV27 to TRBJ2-7; the D is unclear. The CDR3 runs 13 residues. The V gene's germline CDR1 is MNHEY and CDR2 SMNVEV (reference sequence). V was trimmed by 5 bases and J by 2 bases, leaving 10 bases between them. CDR3 coding DNA: TGTGCCAGCAGTCGTACAGCTACCTACGAGCAGTACTTC. This translates into CASSRTATYEQYF.

The CDR3 sequence: CSARDSLVGSGPDTQYF. The CDR3 region has the DNA TGCAGTGCTAGAGATTCTTTGGTAGGCAGTGGGCCAGATACGCAGTATTTT. This rearrangement joins TRBV20-1 to TRBJ2-3, with D unclear. Germline V gene data show CDR1 as DFQATT and CDR2 as SNEGSKA (reference sequence). V was pared by 0 bases and J by 4 bases, with 20 bases between. The CDR3 totals 17 residues.

In its sample, this clone was seen many times. The V call is TRBV12-3 or TRBV12-4, the J call TRBJ2-7, with TRBD1 as a possible D gene (7 bases). This CDR3 is 15 amino acids long. Trimming removed 3 bases from V and 2 bases from J, with 14 bases in between. The CDR3 DNA sequence: TGTGCCAGCAGTTTGGAGGGGGCGATCGCCTACGAGCAGTACTTC. Amino acid sequence: CASSLEGAIAYEQYF.

This chain uses TRBV11-2 with TRBJ1-1, with D unclear. Trimming took off 1 base at V and 8 bases at J, with 5 bases between the two ends. Per germline, CDR1 SGHAT and CDR2 FQNNGV. This CDR3 spans 11 amino acids. Written as DNA, the CDR3 is TGTGCCAGCAGCTTAGGGAACGAAGCTTTCTTT. This codes for CASSLGNEAFF.

Only a few counts were recorded for this clone. The CDR3: CATSRDDGTDTQYF. For the CDR3, the DNA is TGTGCCACCAGCAGAGACGACGGAACAGATACGCAGTATTTT. The chain is built from TRBV15 and TRBJ2-3; no reliable D call. This CDR3 is built from 14 residues. Germline CDR1 LNHNV, CDR2 YYDKDF (reference sequence). Trimming removed 0 bases from V and 3 bases from J, with 7 bases in between. Complete variable domain (other parts from reference TRBV15 and TRBJ2-3): DAMVIQNPRYQVTQFGKPVTLSCSQTLNHNVMYWYQQKSSQAPKLLFHYYDKDFNNEADTPDNFQSRRPNTSFCFLDIRSPGLGDTAMYLCATSRDDGTDTQYFGPGTRLTVL.

At least ten counts were recorded for this clone. The rearrangement links TRBV6-1 to TRBJ2-5, with a tentative D call TRBD1 (6 bases). CDR3 length equals 16 residues. The germline CDR1 and CDR2 sequences are MNHNS and SASEGT. Trimming took off 5 bases at V and 5 bases at J, with 21 bases between the two ends. CDR3 loop: CASSYTAAGVEETQYF. In nucleotides, the CDR3 is TGTGCCAGCAGTTACACGGCGGCAGGGGTGGAGGAGACCCAGTACTTC.

This chain links TRBV30 with TRBJ2-7, with 10 bases identical to TRBD1. The CDR3 runs 14 residues. From germline, CDR1 is GTSNPN and CDR2 SVGIG (reference sequence). The V segment lost 3 bases and the J segment 7 bases; nucleotides outside the gene matches: 9. CDR3 in amino acids: CAWRLTGGSPEQYF. CDR3 nucleotide sequence: TGTGCCTGGAGGTTGACAGGGGGCAGCCCAGAGCAGTACTTC.

This clone occurred a few times. The CDR3 nucleotides are TGTGCCAGTAGTAGAACACAGGGGGCAGGCGGGGAGCTGTTTTTT. It specifies CASSRTQGAGGELFF. V usage is TRBV19 and J usage is TRBJ2-2; 9 bases align to TRBD1. The CDR3 contains 15 residues. V lost 4 bases and J lost 7; bases outside the gene matches: 7. Germline-derived CDR1 and CDR2 are LNHDA and SQIVND (reference sequence). Full variable domain (missing parts from reference TRBV19 and TRBJ2-2): DGGITQSPKYLFRKEGQNVTLSCEQNLNHDAMYWYRQDPGQGLRLIYYSQIVNDFQKGDIAEGYSVSREKKESFPLTVTSAQKNPTAFYLCASSRTQGAGGELFFGEGSRLTVL.

The rearrangement links TRBV5-1 to TRBJ2-2; 7 bases agree with TRBD1. This CDR3 is 16 amino acids long. Germline CDR1 is SGHRS and CDR2 is YFSETQ. Unmatched junction bases numbered 8, after V lost 4 bases and J lost 2 bases. In nucleotides, the CDR3 is TGCGCCAGCAGCCCGGGACAGCTTCTCAACACCGGGGAGCTGTTTTTT. Protein sequence: CASSPGQLLNTGELFF.